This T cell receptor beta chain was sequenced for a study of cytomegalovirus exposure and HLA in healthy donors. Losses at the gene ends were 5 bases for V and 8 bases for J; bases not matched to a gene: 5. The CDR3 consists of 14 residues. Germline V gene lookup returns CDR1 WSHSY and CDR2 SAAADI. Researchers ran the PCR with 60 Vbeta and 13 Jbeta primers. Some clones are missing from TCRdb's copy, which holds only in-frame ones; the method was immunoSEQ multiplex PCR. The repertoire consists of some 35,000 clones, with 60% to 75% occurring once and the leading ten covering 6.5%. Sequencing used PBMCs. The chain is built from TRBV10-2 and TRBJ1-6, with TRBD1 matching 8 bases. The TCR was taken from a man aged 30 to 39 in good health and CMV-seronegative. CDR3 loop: CASSTGGGYSPLHF. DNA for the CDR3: TGCGCCAGCAGTACAGGGGGTGGGTATTCACCCCTCCACTTT.